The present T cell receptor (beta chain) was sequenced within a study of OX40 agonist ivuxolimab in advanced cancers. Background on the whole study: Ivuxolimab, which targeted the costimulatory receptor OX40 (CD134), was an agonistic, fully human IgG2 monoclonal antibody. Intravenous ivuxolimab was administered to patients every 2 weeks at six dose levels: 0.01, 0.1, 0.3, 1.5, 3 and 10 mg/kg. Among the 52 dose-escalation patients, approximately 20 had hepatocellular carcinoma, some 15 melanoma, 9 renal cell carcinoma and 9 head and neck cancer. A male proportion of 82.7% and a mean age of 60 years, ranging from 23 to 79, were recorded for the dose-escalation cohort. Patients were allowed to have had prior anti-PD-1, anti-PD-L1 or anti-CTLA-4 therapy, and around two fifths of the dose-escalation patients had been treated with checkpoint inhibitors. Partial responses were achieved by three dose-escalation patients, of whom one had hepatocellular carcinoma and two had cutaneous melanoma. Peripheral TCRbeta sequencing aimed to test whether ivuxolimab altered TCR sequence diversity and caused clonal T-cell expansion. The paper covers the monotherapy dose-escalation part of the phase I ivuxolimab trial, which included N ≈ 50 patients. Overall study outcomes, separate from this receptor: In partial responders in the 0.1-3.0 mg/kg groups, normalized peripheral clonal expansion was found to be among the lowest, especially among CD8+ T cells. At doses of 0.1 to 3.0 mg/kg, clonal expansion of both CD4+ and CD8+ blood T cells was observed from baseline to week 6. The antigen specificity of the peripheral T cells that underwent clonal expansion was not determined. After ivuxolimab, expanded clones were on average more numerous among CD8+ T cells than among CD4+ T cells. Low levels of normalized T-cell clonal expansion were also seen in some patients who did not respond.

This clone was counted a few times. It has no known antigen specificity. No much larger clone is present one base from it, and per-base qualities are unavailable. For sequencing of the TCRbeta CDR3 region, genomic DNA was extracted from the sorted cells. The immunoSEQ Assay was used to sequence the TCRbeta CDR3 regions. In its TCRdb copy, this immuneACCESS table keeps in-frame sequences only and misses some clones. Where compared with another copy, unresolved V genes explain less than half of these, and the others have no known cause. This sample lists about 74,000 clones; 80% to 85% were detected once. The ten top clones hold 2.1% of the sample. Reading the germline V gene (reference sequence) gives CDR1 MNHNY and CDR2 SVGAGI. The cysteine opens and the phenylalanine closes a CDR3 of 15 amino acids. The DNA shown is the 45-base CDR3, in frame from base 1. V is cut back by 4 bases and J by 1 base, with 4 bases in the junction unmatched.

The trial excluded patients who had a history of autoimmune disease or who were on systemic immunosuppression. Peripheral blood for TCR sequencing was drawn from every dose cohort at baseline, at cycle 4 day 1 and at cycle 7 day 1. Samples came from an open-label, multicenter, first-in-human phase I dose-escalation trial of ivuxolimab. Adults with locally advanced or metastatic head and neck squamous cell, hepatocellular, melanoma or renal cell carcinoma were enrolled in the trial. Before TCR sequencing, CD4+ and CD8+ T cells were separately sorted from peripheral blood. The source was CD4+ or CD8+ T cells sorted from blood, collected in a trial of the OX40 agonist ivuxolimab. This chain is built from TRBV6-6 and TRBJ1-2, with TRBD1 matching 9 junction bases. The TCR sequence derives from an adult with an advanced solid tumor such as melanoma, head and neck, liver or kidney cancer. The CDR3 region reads CASSSSDRGNYGYTF. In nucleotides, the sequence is TGTGCCAGCAGTTCGTCGGACAGGGGTAACTATGGCTACACCTTC.